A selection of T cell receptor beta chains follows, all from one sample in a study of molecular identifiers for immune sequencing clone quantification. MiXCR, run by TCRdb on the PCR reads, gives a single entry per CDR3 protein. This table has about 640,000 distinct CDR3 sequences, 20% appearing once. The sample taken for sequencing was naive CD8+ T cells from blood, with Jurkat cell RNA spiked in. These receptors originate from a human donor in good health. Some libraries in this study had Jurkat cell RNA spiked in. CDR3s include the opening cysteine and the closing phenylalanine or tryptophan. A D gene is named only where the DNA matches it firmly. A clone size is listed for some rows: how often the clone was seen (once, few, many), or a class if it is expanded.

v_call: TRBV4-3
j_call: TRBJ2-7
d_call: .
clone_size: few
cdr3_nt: TGCGCCAGCAGCCAAGGGGTATCGGGGGCCCCCGCGGACGAGCAGTACTTC
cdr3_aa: CASSQGVSGAPADEQYF

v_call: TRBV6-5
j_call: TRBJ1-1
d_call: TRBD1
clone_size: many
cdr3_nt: TGTGCCAGCAGTTACATGGGACAGGGGTATGTGGGAACTGAAGCTTTCTTT
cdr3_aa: CASSYMGQGYVGTEAFF

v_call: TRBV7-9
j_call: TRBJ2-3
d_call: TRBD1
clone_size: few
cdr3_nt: TGTGCCAGCATGTCAGGGGGCGATCGAAGCACAGATACGCAGTATTTT
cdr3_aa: CASMSGGDRSTDTQYF

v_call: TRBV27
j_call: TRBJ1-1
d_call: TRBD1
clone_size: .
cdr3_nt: TGTGCCAGCAGTCGCCTTGGGACAGGGCAGACTGAAGCTTTCTTT
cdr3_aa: CASSRLGTGQTEAFF

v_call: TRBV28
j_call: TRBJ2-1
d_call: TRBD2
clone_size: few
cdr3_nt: TGTGCCAGCAGCCAGAAACCGGGACTAGCTTCTGGGTTGAATGAGCAGTTCTTC
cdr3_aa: CASSQKPGLASGLNEQFF

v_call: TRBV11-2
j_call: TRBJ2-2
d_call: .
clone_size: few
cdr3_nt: TGTGCCAGCAGCTTAGATTGGGGCACCGGGGAGCTGTTTTTT
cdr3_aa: CASSLDWGTGELFF

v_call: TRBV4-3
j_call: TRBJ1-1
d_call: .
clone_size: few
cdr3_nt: TGCGCCAGCAGCCAAGTAGCCGTTACGGACACTGAAGCTTTCTTT
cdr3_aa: CASSQVAVTDTEAFF

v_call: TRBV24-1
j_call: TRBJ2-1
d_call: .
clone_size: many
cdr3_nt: TGTGCCACCAGTCATAGGACTACCACTTACAATGAGCAGTTCTTC
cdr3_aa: CATSHRTTTYNEQFF

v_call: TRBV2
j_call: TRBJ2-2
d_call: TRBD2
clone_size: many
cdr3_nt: TGTGCCAGGGCCTGGGACTATCCTGTTTCCGGGGAGCTGTTTTTT
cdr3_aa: CARAWDYPVSGELFF

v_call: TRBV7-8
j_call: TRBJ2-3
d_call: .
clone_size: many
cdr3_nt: TGTGCCAGCAGCCTTAGACTTCCTAGCACAGATACGCAGTATTTT
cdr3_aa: CASSLRLPSTDTQYF

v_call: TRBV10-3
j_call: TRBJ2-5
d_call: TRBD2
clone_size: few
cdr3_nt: TGTGCCATCAGCTTAGCGGGGGGGGAAGAGACCCAGTACTTC
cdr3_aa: CAISLAGGEETQYF

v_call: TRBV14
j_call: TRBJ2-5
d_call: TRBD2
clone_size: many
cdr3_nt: TGTGCCAGCAGCCTAATGAGCGGGAGTAAGACCCAGTACTTC
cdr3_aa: CASSLMSGSKTQYF

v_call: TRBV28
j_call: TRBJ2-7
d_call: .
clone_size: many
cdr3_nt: TGTGCCAGCAGTCTCTGGGGTGCGGCCTACGAGCAGTACTTC
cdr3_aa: CASSLWGAAYEQYF

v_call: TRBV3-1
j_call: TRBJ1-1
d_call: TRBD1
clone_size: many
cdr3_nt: TGTGCCAGCAGCCAAGATTGGGACAGGGGGCGAGGCGCTTTCTTT
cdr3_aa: CASSQDWDRGRGAFF

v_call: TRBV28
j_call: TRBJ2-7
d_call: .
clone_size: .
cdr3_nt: TGTGCCAGCAGTTTCCGGGACACAAACTACGAGCAGTACTTC
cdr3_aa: CASSFRDTNYEQYF

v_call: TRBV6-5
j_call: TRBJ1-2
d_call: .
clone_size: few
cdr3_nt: TGTGCCAGCAGGGCCGGGGGGGCCTACTATGGCTACACCTTC
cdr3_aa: CASRAGGAYYGYTF

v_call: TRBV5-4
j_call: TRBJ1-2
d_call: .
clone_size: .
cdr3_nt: TGTGCCAGCAGCTTGTGGGGAACTTTGAGTGGCTACACCTTC
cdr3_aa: CASSLWGTLSGYTF

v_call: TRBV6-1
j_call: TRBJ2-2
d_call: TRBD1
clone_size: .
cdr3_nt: TGTGCCAGCAGTGAATGGGCAGGGGGTAACACCGAGGAGCTGTTTTTT
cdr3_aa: CASSEWAGGNTEELFF

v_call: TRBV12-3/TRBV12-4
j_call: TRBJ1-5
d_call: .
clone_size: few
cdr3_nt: TGTGCCAGCAGTTCGGCGGTGGGACAGCCCCAGCATTTT
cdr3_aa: CASSSAVGQPQHF

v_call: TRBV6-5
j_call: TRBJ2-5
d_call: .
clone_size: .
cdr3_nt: TGTGCCAGCAGCTGCTCGGAGACCCAGTACTTC
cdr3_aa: CASSCSETQYF

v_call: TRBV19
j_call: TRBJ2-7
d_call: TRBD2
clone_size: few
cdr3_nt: TGTGCCAGTACCTCCTCAAGCGGGGGGTACGAGCAGTACTTC
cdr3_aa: CASTSSSGGYEQYF

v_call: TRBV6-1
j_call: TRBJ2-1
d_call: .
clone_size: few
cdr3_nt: TGTGCCAGCACTCGAAGCTCCTACAATGAGCAGTTCTTC
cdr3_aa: CASTRSSYNEQFF

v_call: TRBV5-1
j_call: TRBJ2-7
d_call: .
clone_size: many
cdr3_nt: TGCGCCAGCAGCTGGACCTACGGAAGCTCCTACGAGCAGTACTTC
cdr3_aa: CASSWTYGSSYEQYF

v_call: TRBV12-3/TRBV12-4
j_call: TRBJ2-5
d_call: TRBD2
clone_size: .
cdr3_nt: TGTGCCAGCAGTTTCTGGCGGGGGGGCCCCGGTTTGGAGACCCAGTACTTC
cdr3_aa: CASSFWRGGPGLETQYF